This T cell receptor beta chain was sequenced in a study of T cell repertoires in cytomegalovirus infection. Study-wide background: Public TCR beta signatures were indicative of both CMV infection and a matching HLA type. General study findings and limits: Carriage of CMV together with the relevant HLA was identifiable through cumulative public TCR beta family frequency. There were HLA-C-restricted CMV-specific TCR beta clonotypes dominating the ex vivo response.

In this sample, this clonotype turned up many times. Its antigen is unidentified. Via MiXCR, TCRdb re-called the reads, giving one row per CDR3 protein. The sample holds 200,000 to 300,000 distinct CDR3 sequences; approximately 9.1% are singletons and the top ten take over 13%. Trimming cost V 6 bases and J 7 bases; bases outside gene matches: 12. The CDR3 is made up of 15 amino acids. CDR1 and CDR2 (germline): SGHTA, FQGNSA. What was sequenced was PBMCs. This sequence was found in a human donor in good health (CMV status not recorded). Some clones in this sample may be carry-over from other donors' samples. The chain joins TRBV7-2 to TRBJ1-5, with TRBD1 matching 7 bases. The DNA of the CDR3 is TGTGCCAGCAGTTATCGAGGGGGCTTGGAACAGCCCCAGCATTTT. Translation: CASSYRGGLEQPQHF.